This entry is about one TCR beta chain. The data stem from a study of blood T cell repertoires in COVID-19. Study-wide context: Acute-phase and convalescent COVID-19 samples originated in the United States, Italy and Spain. In each case, the material was cDNA or gDNA derived from T cells, B-cell-depleted T cells, or PBMCs.

In the study's own analysis: Quantification of nucleated cells was approximated via reference gene primer amplification. Data came from immunoSEQ multiplex PCR; TCRdb stores just in-frame clones and leaves some out. V and J calls and clone size are as listed in that table; D and trimming were resolved from the DNA. The repertoire holds 270,000 or so clones, with approximately 88% as singletons. Germline CDR1 MDHEN, CDR2 SYDVKM. V shed 4 bases and J 1 base; nucleotides not matched to a gene: 10. This CDR3 has 17 residues. This TCR came from a woman aged 40-49 years who had recovered from COVID-19. V gene TRBV28 combines with J gene TRBJ2-5; 9 bases are a match to TRBD2. Sequenced sample: peripheral blood. In DNA, the CDR3 is TGTGCCAGCAGTTCCGCCCTAGCGGGGTGGCCCCAAGAGACCCAGTACTTC. It translates to CASSSALAGWPQETQYF.